The next 8 T cell receptor beta chains were all read from a single sample in a study of cytomegalovirus exposure and HLA in healthy donors. The PCR ran on 60 Vbeta and 13 Jbeta primers. Produced via immunoSEQ multiplex PCR; TCRdb's table is partial and in-frame only. Of 200,000 to 250,000 clones listed, around 89% are singletons. The sample taken for sequencing was PBMCs. The receptors were sampled from a woman between 18 and 29 years old in good health and CMV-seronegative.

The V gene is TRBV5-1, the J gene TRBJ2-5, with D perhaps TRBD2 (6 bases). The CDR3 covers 13 residues. V was shortened by 2 bases and J by 5 bases, with 10 bases between the two germline ends. Germline lookup yields CDR1 SGHRS and CDR2 YFSETQ. The CDR3 is CASSFGLTETQYF. The CDR3 nucleotides are TGCGCCAGCAGCTTTGGACTAACGGAGACCCAGTACTTC.

The table lists this clone with a few counts. The chain joins TRBV11-3 to TRBJ2-5; 11 bases fit TRBD2. J lost 5 bases, V lost 2 bases, and 4 bases had no gene match. Germline CDR1 SGHNT, CDR2 YENEEA. The CDR3 spans 15 residues. The CDR3 DNA sequence: TGTGCCAGCAGCTTAATAGCGGGGGGGCAGGAGACCCAGTACTTC. Translated: CASSLIAGGQETQYF.

The V and J genes are TRBV7-2 and TRBJ1-2, with D possibly matching TRBD1 (5 bases). The CDR3 is 16 amino acids. Germline CDR1 SGHTA, CDR2 FQGNSA. V lost 6 bases and J 1 base, leaving 18 bases between the germline ends. The CDR3 is CASSVTSRALNYGYTF. Here the CDR3 DNA reads TGTGCCAGCAGTGTTACGTCCAGGGCCCTTAACTATGGCTACACCTTC.

The chain carries TRBV7-8 and TRBJ2-7; 7 bases line up with TRBD1. The CDR3 loop spans 19 amino acids. Germline lookup yields CDR1 SGHVS and CDR2 FQNEAQ. V lost 3 bases and J lost 0; bases outside the gene matches: 17. The CDR3 DNA sequence: TGTGCCAGCAGCTTTTATTTGACTGATCAGACAGGGCGCTCCTACGAGCAGTACTTC. Amino acid sequence: CASSFYLTDQTGRSYEQYF.

CDR3 residues: CASSYDVDYEQYF. CDR3 sequence (DNA): TGTGCCAGCAGTTACGATGTAGACTACGAGCAGTACTTC. The V and J genes are TRBV6-5 and TRBJ2-7; D gene unclear. The CDR3 loop spans 13 amino acids. Germline V lookup: CDR1 MNHEY, CDR2 SVGAGI. Trimming took 2 bases from V and 3 from J, leaving 8 bases between them.

V gene TRBV7-9 combines with J gene TRBJ2-1; 8 bases fit TRBD1. The CDR3 consists of 14 residues. Germline CDR1 is SEHNR and CDR2 is FQNEAQ (reference sequence). J gave up 7 bases and V 5 bases, and 7 bases lay outside the gene matches. CDR3 residues: CASSTPDRANEQFF. The DNA for the CDR3 is TGTGCCAGCAGCACGCCGGACAGGGCAAATGAGCAGTTCTTC.

The rearrangement links TRBV2 to TRBJ2-7, with TRBD1 as a possible D gene (6 bases). Germline CDR1 is SNHLY and CDR2 is FYNNEI. V was clipped by 2 bases and J by 2 bases, with 13 bases between them. The CDR3 has 15 amino acids. The CDR3 sequence is CASSEPGQTAYEQYF. The CDR3 DNA reads as TGTGCCAGCAGTGAACCAGGACAGACAGCCTACGAGCAGTACTTC.

The J gene is TRBJ1-5, the V gene TRBV2, with D unresolved. Germline lookup yields CDR1 SNHLY and CDR2 FYNNEI. The V end lost 6 bases, the J end lost 6 bases, and 18 bases lay between the germline ends. This CDR3 comprises 15 residues. The CDR3 loop reads CASSVVLSVVQPQHF. The DNA for the CDR3 is TGTGCCAGCAGCGTCGTGTTGTCCGTCGTTCAGCCCCAGCATTTT.